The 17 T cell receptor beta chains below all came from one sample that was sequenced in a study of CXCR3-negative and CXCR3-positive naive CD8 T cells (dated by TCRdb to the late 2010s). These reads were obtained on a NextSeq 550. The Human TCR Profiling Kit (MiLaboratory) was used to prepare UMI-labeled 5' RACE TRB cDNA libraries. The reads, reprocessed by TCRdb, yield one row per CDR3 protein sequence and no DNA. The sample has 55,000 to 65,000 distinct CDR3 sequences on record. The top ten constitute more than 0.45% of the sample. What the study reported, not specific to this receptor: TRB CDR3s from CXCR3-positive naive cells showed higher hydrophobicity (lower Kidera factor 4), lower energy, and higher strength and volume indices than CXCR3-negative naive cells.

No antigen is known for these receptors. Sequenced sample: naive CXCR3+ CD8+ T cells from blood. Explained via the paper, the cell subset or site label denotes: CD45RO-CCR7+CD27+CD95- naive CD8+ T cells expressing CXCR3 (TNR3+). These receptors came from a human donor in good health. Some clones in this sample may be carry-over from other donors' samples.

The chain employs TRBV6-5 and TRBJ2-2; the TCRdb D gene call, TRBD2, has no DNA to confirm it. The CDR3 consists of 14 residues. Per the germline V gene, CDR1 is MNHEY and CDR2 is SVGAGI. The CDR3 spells CATEGTLNTGELFF.

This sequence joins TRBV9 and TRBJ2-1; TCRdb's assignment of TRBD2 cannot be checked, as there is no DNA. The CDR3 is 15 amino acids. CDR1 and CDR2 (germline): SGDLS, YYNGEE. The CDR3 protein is CASSVAASRDNEQFF.

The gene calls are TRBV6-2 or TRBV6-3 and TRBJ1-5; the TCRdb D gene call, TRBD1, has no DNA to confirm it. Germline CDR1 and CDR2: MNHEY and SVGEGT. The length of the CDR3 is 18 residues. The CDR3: CASSFTPDRDYSNQPQHF.

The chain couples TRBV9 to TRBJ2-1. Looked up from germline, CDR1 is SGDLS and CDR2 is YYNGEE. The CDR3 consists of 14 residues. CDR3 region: CASSGIESYNEQFF.

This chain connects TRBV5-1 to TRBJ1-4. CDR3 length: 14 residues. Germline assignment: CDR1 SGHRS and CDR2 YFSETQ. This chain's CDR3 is CASSSDTEPEKLFF.

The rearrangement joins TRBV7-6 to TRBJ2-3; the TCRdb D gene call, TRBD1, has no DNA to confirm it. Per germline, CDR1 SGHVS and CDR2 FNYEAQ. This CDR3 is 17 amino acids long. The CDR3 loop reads CASSLAFAGTRTDTQYF.

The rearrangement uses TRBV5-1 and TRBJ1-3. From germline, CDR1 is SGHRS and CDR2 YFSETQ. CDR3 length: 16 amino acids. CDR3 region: CASSSGTAGAGNTIYF.

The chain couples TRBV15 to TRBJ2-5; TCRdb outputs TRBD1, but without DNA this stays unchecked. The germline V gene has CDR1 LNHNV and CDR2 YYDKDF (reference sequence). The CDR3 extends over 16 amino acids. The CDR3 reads CATSAVGQQVGETQYF.

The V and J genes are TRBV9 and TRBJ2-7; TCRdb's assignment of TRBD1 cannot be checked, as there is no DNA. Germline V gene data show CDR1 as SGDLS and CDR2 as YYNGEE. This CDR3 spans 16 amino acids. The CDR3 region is CASSVGTGGPPNEQYF.

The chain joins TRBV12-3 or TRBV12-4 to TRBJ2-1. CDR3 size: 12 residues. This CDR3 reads CASSLASNEQFF.

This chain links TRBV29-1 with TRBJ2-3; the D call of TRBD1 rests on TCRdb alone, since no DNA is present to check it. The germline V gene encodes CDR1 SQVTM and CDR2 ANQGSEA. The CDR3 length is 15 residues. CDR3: CSVGGRTESTDTQYF.

This chain's CDR3 is CASSLPTDYRPYEQYF. The chain uses TRBV28 and TRBJ2-7; TCRdb lists TRBD2, though no DNA is available to test this call. The CDR3 spans 16 residues. Germline assignment: CDR1 MDHEN and CDR2 SYDVKM.

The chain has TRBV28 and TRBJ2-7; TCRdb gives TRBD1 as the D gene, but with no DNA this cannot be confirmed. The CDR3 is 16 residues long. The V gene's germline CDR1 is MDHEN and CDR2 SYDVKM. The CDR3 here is CASSPLRESTSYEQYF.

CDR3 residues: CASSPPVHYEQYF. V and J are TRBV11-1 and TRBJ2-7; TCRdb's D call of TRBD1 is untestable without DNA. Germline CDR1 is SGHAT and CDR2 is FQDESV (reference sequence). The CDR3 has 13 amino acids.

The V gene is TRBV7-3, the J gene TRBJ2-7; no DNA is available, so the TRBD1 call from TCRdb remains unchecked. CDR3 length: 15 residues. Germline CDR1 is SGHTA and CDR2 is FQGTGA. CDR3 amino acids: CASRGIGTANYEQYF.

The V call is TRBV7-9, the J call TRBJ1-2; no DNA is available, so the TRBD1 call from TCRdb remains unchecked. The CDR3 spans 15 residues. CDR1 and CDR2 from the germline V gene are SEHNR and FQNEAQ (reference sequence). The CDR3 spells CASSLAVQGWYGYTF.

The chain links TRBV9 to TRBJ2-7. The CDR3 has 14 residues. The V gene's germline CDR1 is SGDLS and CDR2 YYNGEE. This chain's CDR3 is CASSVARGPYEQYF.